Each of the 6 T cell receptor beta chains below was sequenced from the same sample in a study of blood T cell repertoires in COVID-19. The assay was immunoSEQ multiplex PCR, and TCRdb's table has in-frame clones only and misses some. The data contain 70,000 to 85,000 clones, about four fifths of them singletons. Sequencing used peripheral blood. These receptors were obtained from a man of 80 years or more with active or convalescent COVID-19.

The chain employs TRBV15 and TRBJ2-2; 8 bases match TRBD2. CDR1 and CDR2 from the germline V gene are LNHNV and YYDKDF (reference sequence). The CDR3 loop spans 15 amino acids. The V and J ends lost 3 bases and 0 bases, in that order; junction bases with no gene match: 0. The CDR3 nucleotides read TGTGCCACCAGCAGCGGGGGGGCGAACACCGGGGAGCTGTTTTTT. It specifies CATSSGGANTGELFF.

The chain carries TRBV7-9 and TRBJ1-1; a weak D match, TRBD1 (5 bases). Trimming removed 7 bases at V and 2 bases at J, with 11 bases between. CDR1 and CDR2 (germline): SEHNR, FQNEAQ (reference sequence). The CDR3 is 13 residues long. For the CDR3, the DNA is TGTGCCAGCAACCCGGGGGGTAACACTGAAGCTTTCTTT. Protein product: CASNPGGNTEAFF.

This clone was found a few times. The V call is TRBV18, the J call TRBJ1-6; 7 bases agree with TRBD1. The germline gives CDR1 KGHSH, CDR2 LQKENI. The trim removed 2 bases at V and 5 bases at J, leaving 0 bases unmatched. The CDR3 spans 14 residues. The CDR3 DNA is TGTGCCAGCTCACCAGGGACAGATAATTCACCCCTCCACTTT. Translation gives CASSPGTDNSPLHF.

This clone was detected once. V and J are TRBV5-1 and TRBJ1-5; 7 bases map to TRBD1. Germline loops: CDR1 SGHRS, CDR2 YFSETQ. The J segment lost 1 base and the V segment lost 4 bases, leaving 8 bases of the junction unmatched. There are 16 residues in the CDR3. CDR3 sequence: CASSPGSGGSNQPQHF. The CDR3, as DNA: TGCGCCAGCAGCCCGGGGTCAGGGGGGAGCAATCAGCCCCAGCATTTT.

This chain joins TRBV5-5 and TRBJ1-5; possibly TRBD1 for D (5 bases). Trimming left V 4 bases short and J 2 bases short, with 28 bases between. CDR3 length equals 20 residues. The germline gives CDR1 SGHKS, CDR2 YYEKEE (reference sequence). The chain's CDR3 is CASSTTPRTGVMGGNQPQHF. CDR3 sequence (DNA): TGTGCCAGCAGCACTACTCCCCGGACGGGGGTTATGGGTGGCAATCAGCCCCAGCATTTT. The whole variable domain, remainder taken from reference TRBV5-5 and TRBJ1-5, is DAGVTQSPTHLIKTRGQQVTLRCSPISGHKSVSWYQQVLGQGPQFIFQYYEKEERGRGNFPDRFSARQFPNYSSELNVNALLLGDSALYLCASSTTPRTGVMGGNQPQHFGDGTRLSIL.

CDR3 nucleotide sequence: TGTGCCAGCAGCCGAAGACAGGGGCCACCGGAAAAACTGTTTTTT. Translating it yields CASSRRQGPPEKLFF. V usage is TRBV13 and J usage is TRBJ1-4; 8 nucleotides line up with TRBD1. CDR1 is PRHDT, CDR2 FYEKMQ, per germline (reference sequence). CDR3 length equals 15 residues. J gave up 8 bases and V 5 bases, and 10 bases lay outside the gene matches.